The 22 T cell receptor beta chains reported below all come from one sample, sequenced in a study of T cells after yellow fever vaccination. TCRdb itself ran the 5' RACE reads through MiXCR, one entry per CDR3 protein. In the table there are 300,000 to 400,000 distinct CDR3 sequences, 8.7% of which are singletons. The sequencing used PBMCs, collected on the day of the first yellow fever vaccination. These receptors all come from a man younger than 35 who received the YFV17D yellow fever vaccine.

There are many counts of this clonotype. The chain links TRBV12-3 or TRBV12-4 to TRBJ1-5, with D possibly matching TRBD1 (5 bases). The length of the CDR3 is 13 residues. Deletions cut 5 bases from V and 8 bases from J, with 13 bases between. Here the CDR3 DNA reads TGTGCCAGCAGTCTCCAGGGAGGTGAGCCCCAGCATTTT. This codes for CASSLQGGEPQHF.

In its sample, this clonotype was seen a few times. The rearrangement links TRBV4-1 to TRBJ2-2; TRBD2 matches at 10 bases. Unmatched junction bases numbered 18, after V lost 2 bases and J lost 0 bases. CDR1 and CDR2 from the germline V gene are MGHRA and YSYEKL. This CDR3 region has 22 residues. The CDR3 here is CASSQKPLVRVAGGSNTGELFF. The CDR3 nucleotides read TGCGCCAGCAGCCAAAAACCCCTCGTGCGAGTAGCGGGGGGCTCGAACACCGGGGAGCTGTTTTTT.

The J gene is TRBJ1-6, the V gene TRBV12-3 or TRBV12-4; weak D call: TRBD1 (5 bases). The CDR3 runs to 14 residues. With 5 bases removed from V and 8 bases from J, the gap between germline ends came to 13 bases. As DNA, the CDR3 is TGTGCCAGCAGTCCCAGGGAGTGGGATTCACCCCTCCACTTT. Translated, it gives CASSPREWDSPLHF.

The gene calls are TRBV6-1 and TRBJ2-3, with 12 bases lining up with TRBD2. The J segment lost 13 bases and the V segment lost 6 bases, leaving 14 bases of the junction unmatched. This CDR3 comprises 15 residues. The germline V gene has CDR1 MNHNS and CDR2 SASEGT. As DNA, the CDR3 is TGTGCCAGCAGATCCGGACTAGCGGGGATCGCACAGGAGTATTTT. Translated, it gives CASRSGLAGIAQEYF.

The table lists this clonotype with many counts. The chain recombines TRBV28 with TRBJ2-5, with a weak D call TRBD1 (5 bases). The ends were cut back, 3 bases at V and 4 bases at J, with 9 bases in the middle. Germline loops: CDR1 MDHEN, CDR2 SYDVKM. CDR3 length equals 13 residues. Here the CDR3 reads CASSFRGSETQYF. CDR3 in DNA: TGTGCCAGCAGTTTTAGGGGTTCAGAGACCCAGTACTTC.

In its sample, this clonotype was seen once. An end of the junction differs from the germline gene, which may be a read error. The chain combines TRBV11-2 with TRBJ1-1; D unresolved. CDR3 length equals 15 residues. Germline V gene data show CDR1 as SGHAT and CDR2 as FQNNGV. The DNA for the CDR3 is TGTGCCAGCGGCTTAGTCATCGGGCCGAACACTGAAGCTTTCTTT. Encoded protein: CASGLVIGPNTEAFF.

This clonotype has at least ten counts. The CDR3 DNA reads TGTGCCAGCAGTCACAAATCCGACAAGGCCGTTCAGTACGTC. It yields the protein CASSHKSDKAVQYV. The chain has TRBV5-4 and TRBJ2-7, with unresolved D. The CDR3 sequence is 14 residues long. Germline loops: CDR1 SGHNT, CDR2 YYREEE (reference sequence). Trimming shortened V by 5 bases and J by 10 bases, and 22 bases separated the two germline ends.

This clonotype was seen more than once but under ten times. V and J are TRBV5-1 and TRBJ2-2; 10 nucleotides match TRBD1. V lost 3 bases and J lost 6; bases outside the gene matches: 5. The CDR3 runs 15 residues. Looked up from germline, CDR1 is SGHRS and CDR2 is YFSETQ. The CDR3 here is CASSWGTGASGELFF. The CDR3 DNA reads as TGCGCCAGCAGCTGGGGGACAGGGGCGTCCGGGGAGCTGTTTTTT.

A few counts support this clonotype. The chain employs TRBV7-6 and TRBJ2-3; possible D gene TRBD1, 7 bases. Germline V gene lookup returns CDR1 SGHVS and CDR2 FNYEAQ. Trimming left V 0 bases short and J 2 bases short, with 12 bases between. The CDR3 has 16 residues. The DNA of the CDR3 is TGTGCCAGCAGCTTAGCGCGGGACAGAGCCACAGATACGCAGTATTTT. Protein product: CASSLARDRATDTQYF.

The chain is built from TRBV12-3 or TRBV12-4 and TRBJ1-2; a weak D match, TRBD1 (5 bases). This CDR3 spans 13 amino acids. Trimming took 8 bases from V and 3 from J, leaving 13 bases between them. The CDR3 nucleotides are TGTGCCAGCTCTGAGCGGGACCACTATGGCTACACCTTC. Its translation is CASSERDHYGYTF.

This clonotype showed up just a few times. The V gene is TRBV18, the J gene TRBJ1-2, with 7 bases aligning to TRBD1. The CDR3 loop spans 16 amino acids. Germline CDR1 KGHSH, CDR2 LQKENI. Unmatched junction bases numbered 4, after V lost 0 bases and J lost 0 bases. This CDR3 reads CASSPPLGTANYGYTF. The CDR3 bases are TGTGCCAGCTCACCACCCCTCGGGACAGCTAACTATGGCTACACCTTC.

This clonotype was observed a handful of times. The CDR3 DNA follows: TGCAGTGCTATAGCAGGGGTAACTGAAGCTTTCTTT. Its translation is CSAIAGVTEAFF. This chain connects TRBV20-1 to TRBJ1-1, with a weak D call TRBD1 (6 bases). Trimming shortened V by 4 bases and J by 5 bases, and 11 bases separated the two germline ends. The CDR3 runs to 12 residues. Germline CDR1 DFQATT, CDR2 SNEGSKA (reference sequence).

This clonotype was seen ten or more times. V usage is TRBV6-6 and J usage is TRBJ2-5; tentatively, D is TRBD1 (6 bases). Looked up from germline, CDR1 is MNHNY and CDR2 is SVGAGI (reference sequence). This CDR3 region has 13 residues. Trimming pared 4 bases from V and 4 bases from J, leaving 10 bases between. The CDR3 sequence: CASSSQGRETQYF. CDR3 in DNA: TGTGCCAGCAGTTCTCAGGGGCGAGAGACCCAGTACTTC.

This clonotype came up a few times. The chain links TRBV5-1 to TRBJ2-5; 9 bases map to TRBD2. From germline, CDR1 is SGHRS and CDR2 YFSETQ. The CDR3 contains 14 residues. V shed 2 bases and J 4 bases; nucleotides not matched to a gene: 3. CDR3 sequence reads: CASSFDSGRETQYF. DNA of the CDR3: TGCGCCAGCAGCTTCGATAGCGGGAGAGAGACCCAGTACTTC. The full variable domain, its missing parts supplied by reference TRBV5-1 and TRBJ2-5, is KAGVTQTPRYLIKTRGQQVTLSCSPISGHRSVSWYQQTPGQGLQFLFEYFSETQRNKGNFPGRFSGRQFSNSRSEMNVSTLELGDSALYLCASSFDSGRETQYFGPGTRLLVL.

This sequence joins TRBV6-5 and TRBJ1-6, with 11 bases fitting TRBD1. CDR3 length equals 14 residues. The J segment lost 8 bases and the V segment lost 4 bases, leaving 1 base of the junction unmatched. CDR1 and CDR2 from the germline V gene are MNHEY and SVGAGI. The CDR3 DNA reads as TGTGCCAGCAGTTGGACAGGGGGCCATTCACCCCTCCACTTT. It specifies CASSWTGGHSPLHF.

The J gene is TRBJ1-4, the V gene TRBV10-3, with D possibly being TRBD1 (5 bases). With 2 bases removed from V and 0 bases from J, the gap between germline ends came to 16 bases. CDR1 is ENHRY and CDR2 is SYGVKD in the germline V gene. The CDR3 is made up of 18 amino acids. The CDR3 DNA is TGTGCCATCAGTGAGGGGCCCTTGTCGGGGGCAACTAATGAAAAACTGTTTTTT. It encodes CAISEGPLSGATNEKLFF.

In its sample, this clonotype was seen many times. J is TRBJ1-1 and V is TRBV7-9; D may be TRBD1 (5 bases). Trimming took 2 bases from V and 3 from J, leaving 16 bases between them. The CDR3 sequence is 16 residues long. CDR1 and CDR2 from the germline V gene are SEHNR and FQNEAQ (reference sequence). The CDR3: CASSLPGSRWDTEAFF. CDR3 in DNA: TGTGCCAGCAGCTTACCAGGGTCCCGATGGGACACTGAAGCTTTCTTT.

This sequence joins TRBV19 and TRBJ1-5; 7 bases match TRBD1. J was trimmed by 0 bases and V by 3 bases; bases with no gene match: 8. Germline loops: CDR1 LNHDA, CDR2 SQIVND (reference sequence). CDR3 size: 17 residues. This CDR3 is CASSMTGKLYSNQPQHF. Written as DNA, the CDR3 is TGTGCCAGTAGTATGACAGGGAAGCTTTATAGCAATCAGCCCCAGCATTTT.

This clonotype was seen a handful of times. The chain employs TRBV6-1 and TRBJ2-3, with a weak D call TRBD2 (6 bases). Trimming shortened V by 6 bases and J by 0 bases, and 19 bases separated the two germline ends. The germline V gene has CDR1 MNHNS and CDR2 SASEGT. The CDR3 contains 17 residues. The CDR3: CASSLPSAGTSTDTQYF. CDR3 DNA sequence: TGTGCCAGCAGCCTACCCTCAGCGGGCACTAGCACAGATACGCAGTATTTT.

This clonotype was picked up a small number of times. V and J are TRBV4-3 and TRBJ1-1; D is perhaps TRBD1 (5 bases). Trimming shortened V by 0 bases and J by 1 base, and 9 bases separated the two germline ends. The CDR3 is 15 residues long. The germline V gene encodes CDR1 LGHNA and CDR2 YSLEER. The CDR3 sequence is CASSQDPGANTEAFF. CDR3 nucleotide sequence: TGCGCCAGCAGCCAAGACCCCGGGGCGAACACTGAAGCTTTCTTT.

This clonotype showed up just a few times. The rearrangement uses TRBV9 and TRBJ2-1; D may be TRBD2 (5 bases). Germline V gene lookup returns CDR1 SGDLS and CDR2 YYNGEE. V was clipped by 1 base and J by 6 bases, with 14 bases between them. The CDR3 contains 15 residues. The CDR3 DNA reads TGTGCCAGCAGCGTAACCCCCGGACTGTCCAATGAGCAGTTCTTC. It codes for CASSVTPGLSNEQFF.

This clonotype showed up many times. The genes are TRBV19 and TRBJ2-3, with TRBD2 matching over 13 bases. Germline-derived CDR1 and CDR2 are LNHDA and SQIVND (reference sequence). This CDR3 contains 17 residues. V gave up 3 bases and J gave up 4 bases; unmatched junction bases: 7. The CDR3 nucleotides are TGTGCCAGTAGTATTGAACTAGCGGGGGGGCCAGCAGATACGCAGTATTTT. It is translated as CASSIELAGGPADTQYF.